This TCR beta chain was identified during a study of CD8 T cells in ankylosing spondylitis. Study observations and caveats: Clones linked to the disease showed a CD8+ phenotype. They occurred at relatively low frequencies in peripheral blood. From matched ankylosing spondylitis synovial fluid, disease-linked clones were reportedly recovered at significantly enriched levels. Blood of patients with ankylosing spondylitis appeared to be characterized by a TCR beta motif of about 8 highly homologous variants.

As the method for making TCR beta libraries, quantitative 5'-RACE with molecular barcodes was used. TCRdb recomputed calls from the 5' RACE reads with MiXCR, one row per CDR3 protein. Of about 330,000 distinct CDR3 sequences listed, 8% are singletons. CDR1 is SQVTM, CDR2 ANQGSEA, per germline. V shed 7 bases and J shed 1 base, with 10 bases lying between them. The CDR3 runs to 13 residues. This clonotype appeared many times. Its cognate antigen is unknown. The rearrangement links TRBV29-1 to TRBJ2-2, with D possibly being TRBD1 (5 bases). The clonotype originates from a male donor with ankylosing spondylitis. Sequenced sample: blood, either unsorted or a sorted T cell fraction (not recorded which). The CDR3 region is CSGKDRNTGELFF. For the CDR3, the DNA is TGCAGCGGCAAAGACAGGAACACCGGGGAGCTGTTTTTT.